This TCR beta chain is from a study of monozygotic twins with inflammatory bowel disease. TCRdb re-called the 5' RACE reads, yielding one record per CDR3 amino acid sequence without DNA. This sample contains 300,000 to 450,000 distinct CDR3 sequences. The CDR3 sequence is 13 residues long. CDR1 is KGHDR, CDR2 SFDVKD, per germline. The origin of this receptor is a human donor with ulcerative colitis or Crohn's disease, or a healthy co-twin of an affected twin (not recorded which). Sequencing was performed on blood. The V and J genes are TRBV24-1 and TRBJ1-1; TCRdb proposes TRBD1, but this gene call is untestable without DNA. The chain's CDR3 is CATSAHRGSEAFF.